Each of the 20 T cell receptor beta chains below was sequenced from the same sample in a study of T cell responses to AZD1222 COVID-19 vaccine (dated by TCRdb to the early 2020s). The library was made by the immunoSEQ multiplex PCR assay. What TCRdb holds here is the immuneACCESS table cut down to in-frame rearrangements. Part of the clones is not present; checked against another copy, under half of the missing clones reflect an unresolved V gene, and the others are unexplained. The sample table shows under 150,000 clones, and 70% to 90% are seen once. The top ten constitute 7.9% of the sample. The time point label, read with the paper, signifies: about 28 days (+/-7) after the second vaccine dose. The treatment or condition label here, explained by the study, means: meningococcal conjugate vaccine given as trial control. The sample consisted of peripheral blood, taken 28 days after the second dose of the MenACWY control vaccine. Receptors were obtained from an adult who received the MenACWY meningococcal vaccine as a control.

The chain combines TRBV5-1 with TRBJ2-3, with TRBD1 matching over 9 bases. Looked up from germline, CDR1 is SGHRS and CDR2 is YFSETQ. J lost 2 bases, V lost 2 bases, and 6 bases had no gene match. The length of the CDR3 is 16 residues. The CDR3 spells CASSLGGQGATDTQYF. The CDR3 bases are TGCGCCAGCAGCTTAGGGGGACAGGGCGCCACAGATACGCAGTATTTT.

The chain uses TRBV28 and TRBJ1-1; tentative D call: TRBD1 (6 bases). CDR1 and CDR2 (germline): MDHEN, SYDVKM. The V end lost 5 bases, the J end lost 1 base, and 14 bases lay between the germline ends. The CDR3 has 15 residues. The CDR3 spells CASSRTGSGNTEAFF. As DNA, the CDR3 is TGTGCCAGCAGTCGTACAGGGTCGGGGAACACTGAAGCTTTCTTT. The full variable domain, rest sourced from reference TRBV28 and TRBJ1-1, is DVKVTQSSRYLVKRTGEKVFLECVQDMDHENMFWYRQDPGLGLRLIYFSYDVKMKEKGDIPEGYSVSREKKERFSLILESASTNQTSMYLCASSRTGSGNTEAFFGQGTRLTVV.

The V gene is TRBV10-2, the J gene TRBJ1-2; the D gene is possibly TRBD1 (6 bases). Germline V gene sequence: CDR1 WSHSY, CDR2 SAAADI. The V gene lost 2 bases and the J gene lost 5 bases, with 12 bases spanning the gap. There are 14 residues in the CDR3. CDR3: CASSEKGGPYGYTF. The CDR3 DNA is TGCGCCAGCAGTGAGAAGGGGGGCCCGTATGGCTACACCTTC.

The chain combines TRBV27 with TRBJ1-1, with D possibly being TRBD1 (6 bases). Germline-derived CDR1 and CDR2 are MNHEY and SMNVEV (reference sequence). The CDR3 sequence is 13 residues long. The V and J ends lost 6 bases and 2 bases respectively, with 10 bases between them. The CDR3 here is CASRPQGNTEAFF. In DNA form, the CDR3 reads TGTGCCAGCAGACCACAGGGCAACACTGAAGCTTTCTTT.

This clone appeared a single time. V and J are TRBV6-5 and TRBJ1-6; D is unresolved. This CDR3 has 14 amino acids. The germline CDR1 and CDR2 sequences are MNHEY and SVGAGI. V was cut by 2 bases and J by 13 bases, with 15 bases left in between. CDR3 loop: CASSYSGRETPLHF. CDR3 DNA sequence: TGTGCCAGCAGTTACAGTGGGCGGGAAACTCCCCTCCACTTT.

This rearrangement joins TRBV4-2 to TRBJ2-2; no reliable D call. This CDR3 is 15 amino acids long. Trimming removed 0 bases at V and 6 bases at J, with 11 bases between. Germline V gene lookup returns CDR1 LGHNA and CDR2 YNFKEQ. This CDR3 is CASSQEISVAGELFF. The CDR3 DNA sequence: TGTGCCAGCAGCCAAGAAATCTCCGTCGCCGGGGAGCTGTTTTTT.

CDR3 sequence: CASSQRPGSEGENTEAFF. The DNA for the CDR3 is TGCGCCAGCAGTCAACGCCCGGGGAGTGAGGGAGAGAACACTGAAGCTTTCTTT. This sequence joins TRBV23-1 and TRBJ1-1, with D unresolved. TRBV23-1 is filed as an ORF, its function uncertain. This CDR3 is built from 18 residues. Deletions cut 2 bases from V and 1 base from J, with 20 bases between.

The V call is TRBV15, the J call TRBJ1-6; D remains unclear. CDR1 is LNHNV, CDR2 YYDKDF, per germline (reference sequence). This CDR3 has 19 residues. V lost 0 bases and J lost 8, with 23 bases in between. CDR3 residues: CATSREWSSVVDGDSPLHF. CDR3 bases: TGTGCCACCAGCAGAGAGTGGAGTTCGGTGGTTGATGGGGATTCACCCCTCCACTTT.

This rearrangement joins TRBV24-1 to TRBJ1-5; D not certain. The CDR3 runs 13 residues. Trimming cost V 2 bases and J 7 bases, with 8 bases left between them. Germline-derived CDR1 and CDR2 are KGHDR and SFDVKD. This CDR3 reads CATSDSLGQPQHF. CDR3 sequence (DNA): TGTGCCACCAGTGATTCCTTAGGCCAGCCCCAGCATTTT.

The CDR3 loop is CASSFIRGRTTEAFF. The CDR3 DNA is TGTGCCAGCAGTTTTATCAGGGGACGGACCACTGAAGCTTTCTTT. This chain uses TRBV28 with TRBJ1-1; maybe TRBD1 (6 bases). The ends were cut back, 3 bases at V and 4 bases at J, with 15 bases in the middle. Germline V lookup: CDR1 MDHEN, CDR2 SYDVKM. This CDR3 comprises 15 residues.

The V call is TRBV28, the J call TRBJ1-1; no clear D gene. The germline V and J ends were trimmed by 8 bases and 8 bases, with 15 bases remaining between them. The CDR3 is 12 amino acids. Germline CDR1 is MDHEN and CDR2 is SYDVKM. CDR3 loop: CASPGATSEAFF. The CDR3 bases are TGTGCCAGCCCTGGCGCTACCTCGGAAGCTTTCTTT. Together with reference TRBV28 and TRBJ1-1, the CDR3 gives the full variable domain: DVKVTQSSRYLVKRTGEKVFLECVQDMDHENMFWYRQDPGLGLRLIYFSYDVKMKEKGDIPEGYSVSREKKERFSLILESASTNQTSMYLCASPGATSEAFFGQGTRLTVV.

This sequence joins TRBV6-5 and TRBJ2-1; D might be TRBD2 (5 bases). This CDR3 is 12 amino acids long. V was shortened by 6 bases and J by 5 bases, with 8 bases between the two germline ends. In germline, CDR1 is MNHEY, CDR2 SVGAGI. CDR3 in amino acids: CASRTIDNEQFF. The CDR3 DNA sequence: TGTGCCAGCAGGACTATAGACAATGAGCAGTTCTTC.

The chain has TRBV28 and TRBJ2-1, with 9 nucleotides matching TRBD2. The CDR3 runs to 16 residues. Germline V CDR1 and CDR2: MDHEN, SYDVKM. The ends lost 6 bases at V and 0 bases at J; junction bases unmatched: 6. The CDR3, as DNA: TGTGCCAGCAGGGCGGGGGGGACTAGCTCCTACAATGAGCAGTTCTTC. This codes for CASRAGGTSSYNEQFF.

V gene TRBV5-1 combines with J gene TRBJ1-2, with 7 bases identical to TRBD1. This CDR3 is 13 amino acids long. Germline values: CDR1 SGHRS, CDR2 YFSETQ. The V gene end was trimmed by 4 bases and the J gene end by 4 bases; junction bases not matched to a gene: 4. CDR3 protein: CASSAGQIYGYTF. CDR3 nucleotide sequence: TGCGCCAGCAGCGCGGGACAGATCTATGGCTACACCTTC.

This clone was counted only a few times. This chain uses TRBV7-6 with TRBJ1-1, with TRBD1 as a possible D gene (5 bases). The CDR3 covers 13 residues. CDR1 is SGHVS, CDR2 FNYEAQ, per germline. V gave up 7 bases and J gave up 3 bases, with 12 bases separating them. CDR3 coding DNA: TGTGCCAGCAACCCAGACAGACACACTGAAGCTTTCTTT. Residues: CASNPDRHTEAFF.

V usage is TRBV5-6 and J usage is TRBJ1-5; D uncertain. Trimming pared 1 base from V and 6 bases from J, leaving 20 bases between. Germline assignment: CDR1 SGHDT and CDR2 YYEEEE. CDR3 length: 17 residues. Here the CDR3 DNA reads TGTGCCAGCAGCTTGTGGATAATGCCATTTGTCGGTCAGCCCCAGCATTTT. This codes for CASSLWIMPFVGQPQHF.

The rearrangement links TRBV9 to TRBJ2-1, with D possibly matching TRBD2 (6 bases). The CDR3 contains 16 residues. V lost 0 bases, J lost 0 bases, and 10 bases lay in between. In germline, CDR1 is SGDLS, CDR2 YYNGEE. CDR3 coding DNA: TGTGCCAGCAGCGTAGATGGGGGGAGCTCCTACAATGAGCAGTTCTTC. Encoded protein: CASSVDGGSSYNEQFF.

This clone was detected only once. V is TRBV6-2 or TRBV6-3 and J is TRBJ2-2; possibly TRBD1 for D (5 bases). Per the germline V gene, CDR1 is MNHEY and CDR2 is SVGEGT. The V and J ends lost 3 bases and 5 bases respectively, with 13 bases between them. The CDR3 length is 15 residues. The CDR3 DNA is TGTGCCAGCAGTTATGCACAGGCGTGGACCGGGGAGCTGTTTTTT. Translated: CASSYAQAWTGELFF.

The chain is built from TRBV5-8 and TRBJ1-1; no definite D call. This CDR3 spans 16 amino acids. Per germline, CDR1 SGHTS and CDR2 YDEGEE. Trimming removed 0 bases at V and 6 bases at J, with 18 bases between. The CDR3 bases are TGTGCCAGCAGCTTGGCAGTCCGGAGCAAGGATGCTGAAGCTTTCTTT. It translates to CASSLAVRSKDAEAFF.

CDR3 DNA: TGTGCCAGCTCACCACCAGGGGCTAATGAAAAACTGTTTTTT. Protein: CASSPPGANEKLFF. The chain uses TRBV18 and TRBJ1-4, with D tentatively TRBD1 (5 bases). Germline CDR1 KGHSH, CDR2 LQKENI. Trimming took off 0 bases at V and 3 bases at J, with 5 bases between the two ends. This CDR3 is built from 14 residues.